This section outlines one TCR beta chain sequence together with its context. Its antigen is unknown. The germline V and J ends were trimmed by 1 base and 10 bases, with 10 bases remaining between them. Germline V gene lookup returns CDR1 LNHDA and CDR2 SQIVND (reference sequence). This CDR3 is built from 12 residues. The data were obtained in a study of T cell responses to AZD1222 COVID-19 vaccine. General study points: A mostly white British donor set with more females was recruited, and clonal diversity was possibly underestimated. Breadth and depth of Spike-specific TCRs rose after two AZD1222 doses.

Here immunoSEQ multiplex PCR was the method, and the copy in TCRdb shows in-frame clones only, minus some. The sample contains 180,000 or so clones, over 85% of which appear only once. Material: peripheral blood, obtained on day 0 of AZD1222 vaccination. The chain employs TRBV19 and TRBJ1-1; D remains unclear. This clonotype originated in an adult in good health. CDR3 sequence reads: CASSIALVGAFF. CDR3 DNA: TGTGCCAGTAGTATAGCCCTTGTTGGAGCTTTCTTT.